A selection of T cell receptor beta chains follows, all from one sample in a study of blood T cell repertoires in COVID-19. Only in-frame clones appear in the TCRdb table, and some are missing; sequencing was by immunoSEQ multiplex PCR. The sample has tens of thousands of clones, less than 85% seen once; the top ten hold around 13%. The sequenced sample was peripheral blood. The receptors derive from a human donor in a cohort sampled during active COVID-19. Each CDR3 is given with its conserved first and last residue. The D gene is left open where the match is weak. Where a row states a size, it is once, few, many or the class of an expanded clone; other rows omit it.

V gene: TRBV11-3; D gene: -; clone size: -; J gene: TRBJ2-7; CDR3 protein: CASSGSGSPYEQYF; CDR3 DNA: TGTGCCAGCAGCGGATCAGGGTCCCCCTACGAGCAGTACTTC
V gene: TRBV19; D gene: -; clone size: -; J gene: TRBJ1-2; CDR3 protein: CASTRTGTIYGYTF; CDR3 DNA: TGTGCCAGTACGAGAACAGGGACGATCTATGGCTACACCTTC
V gene: TRBV19; D gene: TRBD2; clone size: -; J gene: TRBJ2-1; CDR3 protein: CASSDGGLPSYNEQFF; CDR3 DNA: TGTGCCAGTAGTGACGGGGGACTACCCTCCTACAATGAGCAGTTCTTC
V gene: TRBV10-3; D gene: TRBD1; clone size: -; J gene: TRBJ2-7; CDR3 protein: CASSDRGLYEQYF; CDR3 DNA: TGTGCCTCGTCCGACAGGGGGCTCTACGAGCAGTACTTC
V gene: TRBV12-3/TRBV12-4; D gene: -; clone size: -; J gene: TRBJ2-7; CDR3 protein: CASSFVSSYEQYF; CDR3 DNA: TGTGCCAGCAGTTTTGTCAGCTCCTACGAGCAGTACTTC
V gene: TRBV6-5; D gene: -; clone size: -; J gene: TRBJ2-1; CDR3 protein: CASRQGISYNEQFF; CDR3 DNA: TGTGCCAGCAGGCAGGGGATCTCCTACAATGAGCAGTTCTTC
V gene: TRBV9; D gene: -; clone size: -; J gene: TRBJ2-3; CDR3 protein: CASSPRTESSTDTQYF; CDR3 DNA: TGTGCCAGCAGCCCCCGGACAGAATCGAGCACAGATACGCAGTATTTT
V gene: TRBV5-1; D gene: TRBD2; clone size: -; J gene: TRBJ2-5; CDR3 protein: CASSLAPPRASGEETQYF; CDR3 DNA: TGCGCCAGCAGCTTGGCTCCCCCAAGGGCTAGCGGGGAAGAGACCCAGTACTTC
V gene: TRBV3-1/TRBV3-2; D gene: -; clone size: -; J gene: TRBJ2-1; CDR3 protein: CASSPPGRGYNEQFF; CDR3 DNA: TGTGCCAGCAGCCCGCCGGGGCGGGGCTACAATGAGCAGTTCTTC
V gene: TRBV19; D gene: -; clone size: few; J gene: TRBJ1-6; CDR3 protein: CASTEGFFSPLHF; CDR3 DNA: TGTGCCAGTACGGAGGGATTTTTTTCACCCCTCCACTTT
V gene: TRBV20-1; D gene: -; clone size: -; J gene: TRBJ2-1; CDR3 protein: CRAKSGHEQFF; CDR3 DNA: TGCAGGGCTAAGTCAGGCCATGAGCAGTTCTTC
V gene: TRBV27; D gene: -; clone size: -; J gene: TRBJ1-6; CDR3 protein: CASRALLTKSSYNSPLHF; CDR3 DNA: TGTGCCAGCAGAGCCCTTTTAACGAAGAGCTCCTATAATTCACCCCTCCACTTT
V gene: TRBV19; D gene: -; clone size: -; J gene: TRBJ2-3; CDR3 protein: CASSIGQGGTDTQYF; CDR3 DNA: TGTGCCAGTAGTATCGGGCAGGGTGGTACAGATACGCAGTATTTT
V gene: TRBV5-4; D gene: TRBD1; clone size: once; J gene: TRBJ2-7; CDR3 protein: CASSPPGQASYEQYF; CDR3 DNA: TGTGCCAGCAGCCCTCCGGGACAGGCCTCCTACGAGCAGTACTTC
V gene: TRBV7-9; D gene: -; clone size: -; J gene: TRBJ1-1; CDR3 protein: CASSLSRVEAFF; CDR3 DNA: TGTGCCAGCAGCTTAAGCAGGGTCGAAGCTTTCTTT
V gene: TRBV14; D gene: TRBD1; clone size: -; J gene: TRBJ2-7; CDR3 protein: CASSRWTGASSYEQYF; CDR3 DNA: TGTGCCAGCAGCCGTTGGACAGGGGCTTCCTCCTACGAGCAGTACTTC
V gene: TRBV25-1; D gene: -; clone size: once; J gene: TRBJ1-5; CDR3 protein: CASSGLYSNQPQHF; CDR3 DNA: TGTGCCAGCAGTGGACTCTATAGCAATCAGCCCCAGCATTTT
V gene: TRBV6-5; D gene: TRBD1; clone size: -; J gene: TRBJ2-7; CDR3 protein: CASRRDRVSYEQYF; CDR3 DNA: TGTGCCAGCAGGCGGGACAGGGTCTCCTACGAGCAGTACTTC
V gene: TRBV9; D gene: TRBD2; clone size: once; J gene: TRBJ2-3; CDR3 protein: CASSSPTGTSGGDTQYF; CDR3 DNA: TGTGCCAGCAGCTCTCCCACGGGGACTAGCGGGGGTGATACGCAGTATTTT
V gene: TRBV7-2; D gene: TRBD2; clone size: few; J gene: TRBJ2-3; CDR3 protein: CASSLVLAGGLDTQYF; CDR3 DNA: TGTGCCAGCAGCTTAGTTCTAGCGGGGGGGTTAGATACGCAGTATTTT
V gene: TRBV4-1; D gene: TRBD2; clone size: -; J gene: TRBJ2-7; CDR3 protein: CASSQGSGGYYEQYF; CDR3 DNA: TGCGCCAGCAGCCAAGGTAGCGGGGGCTACTACGAGCAGTACTTC
V gene: TRBV3-1/TRBV3-2; D gene: -; clone size: -; J gene: TRBJ1-1; CDR3 protein: CASSQGRVDRVNEAFF; CDR3 DNA: TGTGCCAGCAGCCAAGGTCGAGTGGACAGAGTAAATGAAGCTTTCTTT
V gene: TRBV7-6; D gene: TRBD1; clone size: -; J gene: TRBJ1-4; CDR3 protein: CASSPTDRGNEKLFF; CDR3 DNA: TGTGCCAGCAGCCCCACGGACAGGGGGAATGAAAAACTGTTTTTT
V gene: TRBV5-1; D gene: TRBD2; clone size: -; J gene: TRBJ2-1; CDR3 protein: CASSLNGGAVNEQFF; CDR3 DNA: TGCGCCAGCAGCTTGAACGGGGGGGCTGTCAATGAGCAGTTCTTC
V gene: TRBV6-1; D gene: -; clone size: -; J gene: TRBJ1-1; CDR3 protein: CASSEDEMNTEAFF; CDR3 DNA: TGTGCCAGCAGTGAAGATGAGATGAACACTGAAGCTTTCTTT
V gene: TRBV4-1; D gene: TRBD1; clone size: -; J gene: TRBJ2-3; CDR3 protein: CASSQTGDTDTQYF; CDR3 DNA: TGCGCCAGCAGCCAAACAGGGGACACAGATACGCAGTATTTT
V gene: TRBV19; D gene: TRBD1; clone size: few; J gene: TRBJ2-4; CDR3 protein: CASRTGGEAKNIQYF; CDR3 DNA: TGTGCCAGTAGAACAGGGGGCGAGGCCAAAAACATTCAGTACTTC
V gene: TRBV28; D gene: -; clone size: -; J gene: TRBJ1-3; CDR3 protein: CATGTLSGNTIYF; CDR3 DNA: TGTGCCACCGGGACACTCTCTGGAAACACCATATATTTT
V gene: TRBV2; D gene: TRBD1; clone size: -; J gene: TRBJ1-1; CDR3 protein: CASSYRGRDRAFF; CDR3 DNA: TGTGCCAGCAGTTACAGGGGGCGGGATCGAGCTTTCTTT
V gene: TRBV19; D gene: -; clone size: few; J gene: TRBJ1-2; CDR3 protein: CASSNLGQRNYGYTF; CDR3 DNA: TGTGCCAGTAGTAACCTGGGACAACGAAACTATGGCTACACCTTC
V gene: TRBV6-5; D gene: -; clone size: -; J gene: TRBJ1-1; CDR3 protein: CASRDYNGETEAFF; CDR3 DNA: TGTGCCAGCAGAGACTACAATGGGGAGACTGAAGCTTTCTTT
V gene: TRBV28; D gene: TRBD2; clone size: -; J gene: TRBJ2-2; CDR3 protein: CASGGAGGNTGELFF; CDR3 DNA: TGTGCCAGCGGGGGAGCGGGGGGGAACACCGGGGAGCTGTTTTTT
V gene: TRBV2; D gene: TRBD1; clone size: -; J gene: TRBJ1-2; CDR3 protein: CASSAGTGGLVYGYTF; CDR3 DNA: TGTGCCAGCAGCGCCGGGACAGGGGGTTTGGTCTATGGCTACACCTTC
V gene: TRBV6-4; D gene: -; clone size: few; J gene: TRBJ1-1; CDR3 protein: CASRLGSNTEAFF; CDR3 DNA: TGTGCCAGCCGGCTTGGTAGCAACACTGAAGCTTTCTTT
V gene: TRBV18; D gene: -; clone size: -; J gene: TRBJ1-3; CDR3 protein: CASSSGLGNTIYF; CDR3 DNA: TGTGCCAGCTCTTCGGGACTGGGAAACACCATATATTTT
V gene: TRBV24-1; D gene: TRBD2; clone size: -; J gene: TRBJ2-1; CDR3 protein: CATSDTGTSGGAHNEQFF; CDR3 DNA: TGTGCCACCAGTGACACCGGGACTAGCGGGGGGGCACACAATGAGCAGTTCTTC
V gene: TRBV5-1; D gene: -; clone size: -; J gene: TRBJ2-7; CDR3 protein: CASNKNPGDEQYF; CDR3 DNA: TGCGCCAGCAACAAAAACCCGGGGGACGAGCAGTACTTC
V gene: TRBV9; D gene: TRBD1; clone size: -; J gene: TRBJ2-7; CDR3 protein: CASSARDSLSYEQYF; CDR3 DNA: TGTGCCAGCAGCGCCCGGGACAGCCTTTCCTACGAGCAGTACTTC
V gene: TRBV5-1; D gene: -; clone size: -; J gene: TRBJ2-7; CDR3 protein: CASSLGQASQQYF; CDR3 DNA: TGCGCCAGCAGCTTGGGACAGGCCTCCCAGCAGTACTTC
V gene: TRBV11-2; D gene: TRBD1; clone size: -; J gene: TRBJ2-2; CDR3 protein: CASSLAGTGGTGELFF; CDR3 DNA: TGTGCCAGCAGCTTAGCGGGGACAGGGGGCACCGGGGAGCTGTTTTTT
V gene: TRBV12-3/TRBV12-4; D gene: -; clone size: -; J gene: TRBJ1-5; CDR3 protein: CASSRGGAQPQHF; CDR3 DNA: TGTGCCAGCAGTCGCGGAGGGGCTCAGCCCCAGCATTTT